This record covers a single T cell receptor (beta chain). The entry originates in a study of blood T cell repertoires in COVID-19. Under the authors' procedure: Reference gene primer amplification gave estimated nucleated cell counts. The assay was immunoSEQ multiplex PCR, and TCRdb's table has in-frame clones only and misses some. V and J calls and clone size come straight from that table; D and trimming were deduced from the DNA. The repertoire holds 250,000 to 300,000 clones, with 75% to 90% as singletons. Germline V CDR1 and CDR2: KGHSH, LQKENI. V lost 4 bases and J 3 bases, leaving 12 bases between the germline ends. The CDR3 length is 14 residues.

The source is a woman aged 45-60 years with COVID-19, enrolled during active disease. The gene calls are TRBV18 and TRBJ1-2; tentatively, D is TRBD1 (6 bases). The sequenced sample consisted of peripheral blood. This CDR3 is CASSRAGEHYGYTF. CDR3 sequence (DNA): TGTGCCAGCTCACGCGCAGGGGAACACTATGGCTACACCTTC.